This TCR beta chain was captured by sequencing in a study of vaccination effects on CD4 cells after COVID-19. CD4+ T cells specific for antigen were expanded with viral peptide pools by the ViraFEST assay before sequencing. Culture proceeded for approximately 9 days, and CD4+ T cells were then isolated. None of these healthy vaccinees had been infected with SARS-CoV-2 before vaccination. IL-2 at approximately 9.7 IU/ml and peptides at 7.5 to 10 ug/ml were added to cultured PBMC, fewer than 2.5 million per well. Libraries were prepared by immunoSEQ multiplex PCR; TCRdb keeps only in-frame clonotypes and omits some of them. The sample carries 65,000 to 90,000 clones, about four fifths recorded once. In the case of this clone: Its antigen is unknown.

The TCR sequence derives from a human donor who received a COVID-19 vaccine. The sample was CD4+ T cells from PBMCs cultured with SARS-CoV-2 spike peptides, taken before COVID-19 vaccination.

In DNA, the CDR3 is TGTGCCAGCAGCGGCCGGGACAGGGATCGCATTCAGTACTTC. The encoded protein is CASSGRDRDRIQYF. This chain links TRBV11-3 with TRBJ2-4, with 9 nucleotides matching TRBD1. The CDR3 runs 14 residues. The ends lost 5 bases at V and 9 bases at J; junction bases unmatched: 8. Per the germline V gene, CDR1 is SGHNT and CDR2 is YENEEA. Full variable domain (remainder filled in from reference TRBV11-3 and TRBJ2-4): EAGVVQSPRYKIIEKKQPVAFWCNPISGHNTLYWYLQNLGQGPELLIRYENEEAVDDSQLPKDRFSAERLKGVDSTLKIQPAELGDSAVYLCASSGRDRDRIQYFGAGTRLSVL.